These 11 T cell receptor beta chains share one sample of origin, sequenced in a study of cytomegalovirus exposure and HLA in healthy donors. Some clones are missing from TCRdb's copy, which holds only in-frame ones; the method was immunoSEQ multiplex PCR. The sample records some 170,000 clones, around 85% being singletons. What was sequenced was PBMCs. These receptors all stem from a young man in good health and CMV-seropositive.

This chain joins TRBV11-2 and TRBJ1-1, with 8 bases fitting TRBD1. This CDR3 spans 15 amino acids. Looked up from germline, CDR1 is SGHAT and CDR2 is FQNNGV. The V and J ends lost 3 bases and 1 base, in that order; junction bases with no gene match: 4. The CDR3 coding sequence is TGTGCCAGCAGCTTCTCGGACAGGGAGAACACTGAAGCTTTCTTT. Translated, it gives CASSFSDRENTEAFF.

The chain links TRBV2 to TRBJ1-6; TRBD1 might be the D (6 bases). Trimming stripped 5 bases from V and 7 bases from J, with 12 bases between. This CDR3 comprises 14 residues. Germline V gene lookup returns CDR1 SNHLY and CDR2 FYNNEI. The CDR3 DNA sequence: TGTGCCAGCAGTCTTCAGGGGTCCAATTCACCCCTCCACTTT. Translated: CASSLQGSNSPLHF.

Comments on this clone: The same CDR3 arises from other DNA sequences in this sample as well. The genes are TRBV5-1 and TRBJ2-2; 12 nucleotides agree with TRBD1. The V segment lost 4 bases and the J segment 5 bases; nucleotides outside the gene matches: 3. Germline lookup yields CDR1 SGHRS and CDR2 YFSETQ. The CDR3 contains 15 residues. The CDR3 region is CASSRDRGPTGELFF. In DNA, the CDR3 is TGCGCCAGCAGCCGGGACAGGGGGCCGACCGGGGAGCTGTTTTTT.

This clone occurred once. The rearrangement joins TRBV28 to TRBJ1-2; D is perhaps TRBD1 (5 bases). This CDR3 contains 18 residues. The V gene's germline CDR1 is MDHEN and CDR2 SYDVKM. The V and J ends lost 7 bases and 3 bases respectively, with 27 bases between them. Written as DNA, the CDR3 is TGTGCCAGCACCCATACGGGGGACGCCTTTGCTGGATACTATGGCTACACCTTC. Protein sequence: CASTHTGDAFAGYYGYTF.

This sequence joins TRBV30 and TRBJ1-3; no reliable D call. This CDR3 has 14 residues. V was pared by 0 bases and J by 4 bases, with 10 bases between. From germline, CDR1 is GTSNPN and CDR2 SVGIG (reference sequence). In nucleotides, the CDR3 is TGTGCCTGGAGTGTCGGGGTAAGAGGAAACACCATATATTTT. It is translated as CAWSVGVRGNTIYF.

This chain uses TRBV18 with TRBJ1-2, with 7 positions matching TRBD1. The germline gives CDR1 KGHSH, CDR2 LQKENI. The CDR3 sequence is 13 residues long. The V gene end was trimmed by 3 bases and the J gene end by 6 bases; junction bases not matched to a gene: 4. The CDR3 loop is CASSPLDRDGYTF. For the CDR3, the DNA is TGTGCCAGCTCACCGCTAGACAGGGATGGCTACACCTTC.

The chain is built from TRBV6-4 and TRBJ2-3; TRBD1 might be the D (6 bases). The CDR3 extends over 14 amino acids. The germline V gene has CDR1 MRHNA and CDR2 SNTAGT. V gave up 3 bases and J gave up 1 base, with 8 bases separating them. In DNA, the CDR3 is TGTGCCAGCAGTGAAGCAGGGGGCACAGATACGCAGTATTTT. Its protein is CASSEAGGTDTQYF.

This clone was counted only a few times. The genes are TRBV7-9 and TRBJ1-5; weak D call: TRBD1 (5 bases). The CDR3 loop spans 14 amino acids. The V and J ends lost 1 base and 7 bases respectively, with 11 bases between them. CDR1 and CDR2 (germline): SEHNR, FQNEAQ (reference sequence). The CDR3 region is CASSLGLGEQPQHF. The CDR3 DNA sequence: TGTGCCAGCAGCTTAGGTCTAGGGGAACAGCCCCAGCATTTT.

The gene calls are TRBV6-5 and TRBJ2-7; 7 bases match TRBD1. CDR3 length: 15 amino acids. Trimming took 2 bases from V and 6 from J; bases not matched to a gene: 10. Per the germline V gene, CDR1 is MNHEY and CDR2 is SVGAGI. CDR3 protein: CASSYGGQTTLEQYF. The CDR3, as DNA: TGTGCCAGCAGTTACGGGGGACAGACTACGCTCGAGCAGTACTTC.

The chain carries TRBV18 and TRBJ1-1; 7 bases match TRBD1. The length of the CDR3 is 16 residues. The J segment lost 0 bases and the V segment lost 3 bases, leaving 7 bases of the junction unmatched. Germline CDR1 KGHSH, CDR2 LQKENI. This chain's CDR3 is CASSPGQAYMNTEAFF. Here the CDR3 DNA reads TGTGCCAGCTCACCCGGACAGGCCTACATGAACACTGAAGCTTTCTTT. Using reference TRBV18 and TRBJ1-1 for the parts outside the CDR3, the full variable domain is NAGVMQNPRHLVRRRGQEARLRCSPMKGHSHVYWYRQLPEEGLKFMVYLQKENIIDESGMPKERFSAEFPKEGPSILRIQQVVRGDSAAYFCASSPGQAYMNTEAFFGQGTRLTVV.

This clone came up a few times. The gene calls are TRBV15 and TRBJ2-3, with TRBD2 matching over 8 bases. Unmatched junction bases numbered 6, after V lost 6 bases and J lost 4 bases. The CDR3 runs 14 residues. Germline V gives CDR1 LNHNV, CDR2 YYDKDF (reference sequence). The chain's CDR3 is CATRTGGTSDTQYF. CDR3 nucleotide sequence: TGTGCCACCAGGACGGGGGGGACCTCAGATACGCAGTATTTT.